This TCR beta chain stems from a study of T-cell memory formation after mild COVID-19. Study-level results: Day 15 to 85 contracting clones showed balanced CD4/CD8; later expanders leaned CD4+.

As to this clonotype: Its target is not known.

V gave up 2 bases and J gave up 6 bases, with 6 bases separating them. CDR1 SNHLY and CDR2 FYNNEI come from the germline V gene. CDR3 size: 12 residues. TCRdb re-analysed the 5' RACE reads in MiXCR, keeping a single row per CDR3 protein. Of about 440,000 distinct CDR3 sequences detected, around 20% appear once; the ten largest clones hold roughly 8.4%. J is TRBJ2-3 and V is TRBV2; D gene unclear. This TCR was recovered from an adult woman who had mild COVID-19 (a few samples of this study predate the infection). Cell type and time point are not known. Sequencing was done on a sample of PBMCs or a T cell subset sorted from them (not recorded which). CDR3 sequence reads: CASSERRDTQYF. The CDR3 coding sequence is TGTGCCAGCAGTGAACGGCGCGATACGCAGTATTTT.